This T cell receptor beta chain was identified in a study of blood T cell repertoires in COVID-19. Looking at the study overall: COVID-19 samples collected from the United States, Italy and Spain covered acute and convalescent phases. T cells, B-cell-depleted T cells, or PBMCs provided the cDNA or gDNA that served as material.

V was clipped by 5 bases and J by 6 bases, with 14 bases between them. The germline CDR1 and CDR2 sequences are MDHEN and SYDVKM. The CDR3 is 15 residues long. This clone was counted between two and nine times. This table comes from immunoSEQ multiplex PCR, and its TCRdb copy is limited to in-frame clones, with some not included. The sample carries about 240,000 clones, roughly four fifths recorded once. The rearrangement joins TRBV28 to TRBJ1-6, with D possibly being TRBD1 (5 bases). The source is a woman in her sixties or seventies with acute or convalescent COVID-19. The sample was peripheral blood. Written as DNA, the CDR3 is TGTGCCAGCAGTCTACCTCAGGGACTTAATTCACCCCTCCACTTT. Amino acids: CASSLPQGLNSPLHF.